This TCR beta chain was retrieved from a study of blood T cell repertoires in COVID-19. Across the whole study: Specimens from acute and convalescent COVID-19 originated in the United States, Italy and Spain. T cells, B-cell-depleted T cells, or PBMCs supplied cDNA or gDNA.

CDR1 MNHEY and CDR2 SVGAGI come from the germline V gene. This CDR3 contains 15 residues. V dropped 5 bases and J dropped 0 bases, with 8 bases sitting between them. Study processing details: Using reference gene primer amplification, nucleated cell counts were estimated. The table came from immunoSEQ multiplex PCR; TCRdb's copy has only in-frame clones and leaves some out. For V, J and clone size, that table is used; D and trimming come from the DNA. The sample includes about 52,000 clones, about 83% of them seen just once. Sequencing was done on a sample of peripheral blood. The V and J genes are TRBV6-5 and TRBJ1-6; D unresolved. The receptor comes from a man between 65 and 79 years old with active COVID-19. The CDR3 sequence: CASSPVSSYNSPLHF. In nucleotides, the CDR3 is TGTGCCAGCAGTCCGGTGAGCTCCTATAATTCACCCCTCCACTTT.